This T cell receptor (beta chain) was recovered during a study of blood T cell repertoires in COVID-19. Study in general: Sources were T cells, B-cell-depleted T cells, or PBMCs; the material itself was cDNA or gDNA.

Profiled with immunoSEQ multiplex PCR; TCRdb holds only in-frame clones, not every one. Of under 300,000 clones listed, approximately 91% are singletons. Cohort placement rested on clinical history that participants reported themselves. Two negative PCRs, clearance, or symptom resolution were required of recovered Cohort 3 donors. Between the trimmed V and J ends, which lost 2 bases and 0 bases, there was a span of 7 bases. CDR3 size: 13 residues. Germline CDR1 SQVTM, CDR2 ANQGSEA. The V gene is TRBV29-1, the J gene TRBJ1-1, with D unresolved. Material: PBMCs or T cells enriched from blood (not recorded which). This sequence originates from a woman in her 40s who had recovered from COVID-19. CDR3 loop: CSVERSMNTEAFF. The CDR3 DNA follows: TGCAGCGTTGAACGGTCCATGAACACTGAAGCTTTCTTT.